Listed here are 16 T cell receptor beta chains from one sample, sequenced in a study of radiation and T cells in renal cell carcinoma. The method was immunoSEQ multiplex PCR; TCRdb's version includes in-frame clones alone and lacks a portion of them. The table records roughly 160,000 clones, about 87% of them present only once. Time point meaning: blood 4 weeks post-SBRT, at nephrectomy. The treatment is: 15 Gy SBRT to primary tumor, nephrectomy 4 weeks later. The source material was blood, sampled from a patient whose treatment included radiotherapy and nephrectomy. These receptors originate from a woman aged 50 to 60 with renal cell carcinoma.

The V gene is TRBV5-1, the J gene TRBJ1-4; D is undetermined. The CDR3 has 16 residues. V was trimmed by 1 base and J by 7 bases, leaving 17 bases between them. Looked up from germline, CDR1 is SGHRS and CDR2 is YFSETQ. The CDR3 is CASSLNGEGIGEKLFF. The CDR3, as DNA: TGCGCCAGCAGCTTGAACGGGGAGGGCATCGGTGAAAAACTGTTTTTT. The full variable domain, in which reference TRBV5-1 and TRBJ1-4 provide the parts outside the CDR3, is KAGVTQTPRYLIKTRGQQVTLSCSPISGHRSVSWYQQTPGQGLQFLFEYFSETQRNKGNFPGRFSGRQFSNSRSEMNVSTLELGDSALYLCASSLNGEGIGEKLFFGSGTQLSVL.

The chain carries TRBV7-9 and TRBJ2-7; D unclear. Germline lookup yields CDR1 SEHNR and CDR2 FQNEAQ (reference sequence). CDR3 length: 12 residues. V lost 3 bases and J lost 2, with 5 bases in between. CDR3 nucleotides: TGTGCCAGCAGCTTCGGTACCTACGAGCAGTACTTC. Translated: CASSFGTYEQYF.

V is TRBV18 and J is TRBJ1-2, with 9 positions matching TRBD1. CDR1 and CDR2 (germline): KGHSH, LQKENI. This CDR3 is 14 amino acids long. J lost 3 bases, V lost 6 bases, and 5 bases had no gene match. CDR3 in amino acids: CASSSGQGHYGYTF. DNA of the CDR3: TGTGCCAGCTCGTCGGGACAGGGACACTATGGCTACACCTTC.

The gene calls are TRBV7-2 and TRBJ1-2; D ambiguous. Germline-derived CDR1 and CDR2 are SGHTA and FQGNSA. CDR3 length: 12 amino acids. The V gene lost 8 bases and the J gene lost 4 bases, with 11 bases spanning the gap. In DNA form, the CDR3 reads TGTGCCAGCGGGCAGAGTTCCTATGGCTACACCTTC. It yields the protein CASGQSSYGYTF.

This clone has only a few counts. The chain combines TRBV30 with TRBJ1-1; D call uncertain. The CDR3 consists of 15 residues. The V and J ends lost 0 bases and 0 bases respectively, with 11 bases between them. Germline V gene sequence: CDR1 GTSNPN, CDR2 SVGIG (reference sequence). The chain's CDR3 is CAWSVLRPMNTEAFF. The CDR3 DNA reads as TGTGCCTGGAGTGTACTGCGTCCCATGAACACTGAAGCTTTCTTT.

The chain employs TRBV19 and TRBJ1-1; D unclear. The germline V and J ends were trimmed by 1 base and 6 bases, with 12 bases remaining between them. The CDR3 is made up of 14 amino acids. Germline CDR1 LNHDA, CDR2 SQIVND (reference sequence). The CDR3, as DNA: TGTGCCAGTAGTATAGGGGGAGCCACGGCTGAAGCTTTCTTT. Protein sequence: CASSIGGATAEAFF.

The chain couples TRBV30 to TRBJ1-3; no clear D gene. The V gene lost 8 bases and the J gene lost 3 bases, with 17 bases spanning the gap. The CDR3 sequence is 14 residues long. Germline V gene sequence: CDR1 GTSNPN, CDR2 SVGIG (reference sequence). Here the CDR3 reads CAGRRASLGNTIYF. CDR3 DNA sequence: TGTGCCGGGCGTAGAGCCAGCCTTGGAAACACCATATATTTT.

The rearrangement joins TRBV5-1 to TRBJ2-1; TRBD1 matches 8 bases. Germline V lookup: CDR1 SGHRS, CDR2 YFSETQ. This CDR3 contains 15 residues. Losses at the gene ends were 4 bases for V and 10 bases for J; bases not matched to a gene: 13. CDR3 in DNA: TGCGCCAGCAGCCGTGAGCCGGACAGGGCGGAGGAGCAGTTCTTC. It is translated as CASSREPDRAEEQFF.

In this sample, this clone turned up a few times. This chain connects TRBV30 to TRBJ1-2, with D unresolved. Germline CDR1 GTSNPN, CDR2 SVGIG (reference sequence). The length of the CDR3 is 11 residues. V was clipped by 2 bases and J by 10 bases, with 11 bases between them. CDR3 DNA: TGTGCCTGGAGTAAAGAAGCTATCTACACCTTC. This translates into CAWSKEAIYTF. Using reference TRBV30 and TRBJ1-2 for the parts outside the CDR3, the full variable domain is SQTIHQWPATLVQPVGSPLSLECTVEGTSNPNLYWYRQAAGRGLQLLFYSVGIGQISSEVPQNLSASRPQDRQFILSSKKLLLSDSGFYLCAWSKEAIYTFGSGTRLTVV.

This sequence joins TRBV5-1 and TRBJ1-3; 7 bases match TRBD1. CDR3 length: 18 residues. The junction had 12 bases not matched to a gene; V was cut back by 1 base and J by 2 bases. In germline, CDR1 is SGHRS, CDR2 YFSETQ. The CDR3 DNA sequence: TGCGCCAGCAGCTTGTACCATCGACAGGGTGTAGCTGGAAACACCATATATTTT. Encoded protein: CASSLYHRQGVAGNTIYF.

The J gene is TRBJ2-1, the V gene TRBV29-1; possibly TRBD2 for D (5 bases). Trimming took off 7 bases at V and 6 bases at J, with 13 bases between the two ends. There are 12 residues in the CDR3. Germline CDR1 reads SQVTM; CDR2 reads ANQGSEA. The CDR3 protein is CSASGATNEQFF. The CDR3 region has the DNA TGCAGCGCCAGCGGCGCGACCAATGAGCAGTTCTTC.

This clone was seen only a few times. The chain combines TRBV11-1 with TRBJ1-1; D unclear. Trimming took 5 bases from V and 0 from J, leaving 10 bases between them. Germline CDR1 and CDR2: SGHAT and FQDESV (reference sequence). The CDR3 loop spans 14 amino acids. This chain's CDR3 is CASSPRSMNTEAFF. CDR3 DNA: TGTGCCAGCAGCCCACGGAGCATGAACACTGAAGCTTTCTTT.

The chain joins TRBV7-2 to TRBJ2-2, with no clear D. Germline CDR1 reads SGHTA; CDR2 reads FQGNSA. Trimming pared 1 base from V and 2 bases from J, leaving 8 bases between. This CDR3 spans 15 amino acids. This CDR3 is CASSLEPLNTGELFF. For the CDR3, the DNA is TGTGCCAGCAGCTTAGAGCCGCTAAACACCGGGGAGCTGTTTTTT.

The chain is built from TRBV13 and TRBJ1-1; TRBD1 aligns across 8 bases. Germline V CDR1 and CDR2: PRHDT, FYEKMQ (reference sequence). The V and J ends lost 0 bases and 7 bases, in that order; junction bases with no gene match: 4. The CDR3 extends over 14 amino acids. CDR3 in DNA: TGTGCCAGCAGCTTAGGGCAGGGGGCGGATGAAGCTTTCTTT. This codes for CASSLGQGADEAFF. Full variable domain (rest looked up from reference TRBV13 and TRBJ1-1): AAGVIQSPRHLIKEKRETATLKCYPIPRHDTVYWYQQGPGQDPQFLISFYEKMQSDKGSIPDRFSAQQFSDYHSELNMSSLELGDSALYFCASSLGQGADEAFFGQGTRLTVV.

The J gene is TRBJ1-1, the V gene TRBV19; D uncertain. CDR3 length equals 14 residues. V lost 0 bases and J lost 0, with 5 bases in between. Germline V gene data show CDR1 as LNHDA and CDR2 as SQIVND (reference sequence). CDR3 nucleotide sequence: TGTGCCAGTAGTATAGATAGAATGAACACTGAAGCTTTCTTT. Protein: CASSIDRMNTEAFF.

The chain recombines TRBV19 with TRBJ2-7, with 8 bases fitting TRBD1. There are 13 residues in the CDR3. CDR1 and CDR2 (germline): LNHDA, SQIVND (reference sequence). J was trimmed by 2 bases and V by 5 bases; bases with no gene match: 2. CDR3 DNA sequence: TGTGCCAGTAGTGACAGGGGTCCCTACGAGCAGTACTTC. As protein: CASSDRGPYEQYF.